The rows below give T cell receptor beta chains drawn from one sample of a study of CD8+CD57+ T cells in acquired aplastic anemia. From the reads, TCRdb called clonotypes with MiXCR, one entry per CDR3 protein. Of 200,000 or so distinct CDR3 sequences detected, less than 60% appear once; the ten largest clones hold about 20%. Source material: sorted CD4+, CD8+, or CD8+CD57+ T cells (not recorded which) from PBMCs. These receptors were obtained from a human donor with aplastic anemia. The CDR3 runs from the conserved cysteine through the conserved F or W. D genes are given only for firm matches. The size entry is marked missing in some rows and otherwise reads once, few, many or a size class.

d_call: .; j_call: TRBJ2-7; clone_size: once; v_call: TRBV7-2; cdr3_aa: CASSLDFRGYEQYF; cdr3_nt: TGTGCCAGCAGCTTAGACTTTCGGGGGTACGAGCAGTACTTC
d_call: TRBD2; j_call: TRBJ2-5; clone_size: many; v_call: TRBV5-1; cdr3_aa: CASSWGTSGGETQYF; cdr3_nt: TGCGCCAGCAGCTGGGGGACTAGCGGGGGAGAGACCCAGTACTTC
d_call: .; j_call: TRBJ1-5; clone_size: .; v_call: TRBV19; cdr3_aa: CASSIETGSNQPQHF; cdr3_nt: TGTGCCAGTAGTATAGAAACAGGGAGCAATCAGCCCCAGCATTTT
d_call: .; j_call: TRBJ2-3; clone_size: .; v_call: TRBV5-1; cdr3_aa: CASSLGGGFSTDTQYF; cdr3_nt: TGTGCTAGCAGCTTAGGAGGGGGCTTTAGCACAGATACGCAGTATTTT
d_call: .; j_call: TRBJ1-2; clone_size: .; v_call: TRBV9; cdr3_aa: CASSSGGREVRCGYTF; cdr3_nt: TGTGCCAGCAGCTCCGGGGGGCGAGAGGTCCGGTGTGGCTACACCTTC
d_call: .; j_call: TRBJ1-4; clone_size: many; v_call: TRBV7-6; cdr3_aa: CASSYNFKEVDEKLFF; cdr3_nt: TGTGCCAGCAGCTATAACTTTAAGGAAGTGGATGAAAAACTGTTTTTT
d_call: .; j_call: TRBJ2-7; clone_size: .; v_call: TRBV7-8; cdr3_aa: CASSPYQGSSYEQYF; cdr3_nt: TGTGCCAGCAGCCCTTATCAGGGGAGCTCCTACGAGCAGTACTTC
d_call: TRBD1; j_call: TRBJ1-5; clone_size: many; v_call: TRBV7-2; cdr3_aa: CASSQADRGSQPQHF; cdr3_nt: TGTGCCAGCAGCCAAGCCGACAGGGGGAGTCAGCCCCAGCATTTT
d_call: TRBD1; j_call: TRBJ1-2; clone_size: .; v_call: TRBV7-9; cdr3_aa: CASIPTGGVGYTF; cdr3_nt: TGTGCCAGCATTCCGACAGGGGGCGTTGGCTACACCTTC
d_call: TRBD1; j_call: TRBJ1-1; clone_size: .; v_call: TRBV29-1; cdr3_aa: CSVEVDRATEAFF; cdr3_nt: TGCAGCGTTGAGGTGGACAGGGCAACTGAAGCTTTCTTT
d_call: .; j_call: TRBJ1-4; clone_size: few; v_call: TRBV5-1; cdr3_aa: CASSLQGEGEKLSF; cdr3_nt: TGCGCCAGCAGCTTGCAGGGTGAAGGTGAAAAACTGTCTTTT
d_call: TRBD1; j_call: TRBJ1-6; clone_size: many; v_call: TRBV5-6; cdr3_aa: CASSYGTGSGNSPLHF; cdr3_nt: TGTGCCAGCAGCTACGGGACAGGGAGCGGTAATTCACCCCTCCACTTT
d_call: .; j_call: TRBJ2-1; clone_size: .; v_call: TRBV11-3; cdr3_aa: CASSLTGQYNEQFF; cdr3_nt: TGTGCCAGCAGCTTAACCGGACAGTACAATGAGCAGTTCTTC
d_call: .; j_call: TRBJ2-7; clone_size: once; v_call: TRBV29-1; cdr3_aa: CSVGVGPYEQCF; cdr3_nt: TGCAGCGTTGGCGTAGGGCCCTACGAGCAGTGCTTC
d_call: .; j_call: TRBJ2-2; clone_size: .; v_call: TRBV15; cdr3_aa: CATSVRTTQRELFF; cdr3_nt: TGTGCCACCAGCGTACGGACAACTCAAAGGGAGCTGTTTTTT
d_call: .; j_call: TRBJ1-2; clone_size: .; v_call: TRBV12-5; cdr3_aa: CASGLKTGLITNYGYTF; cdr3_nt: TGTGCTAGTGGTTTGAAGACGGGACTGATAACTAACTATGGCTACACCTTC
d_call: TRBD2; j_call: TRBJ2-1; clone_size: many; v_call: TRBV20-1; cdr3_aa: CSARAGGSQFF; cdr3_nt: TGCAGTGCTAGAGCGGGGGGATCGCAGTTCTTC
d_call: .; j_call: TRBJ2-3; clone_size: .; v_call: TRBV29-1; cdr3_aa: CSVEEQITDTQYF; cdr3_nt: TGCAGCGTTGAGGAGCAGATCACAGATACGCAGTATTTT
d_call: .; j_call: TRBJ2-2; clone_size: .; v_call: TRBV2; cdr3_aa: CASRGGLGTGELFF; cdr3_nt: TGTGCCAGCAGGGGAGGTTTAGGCACCGGGGAGCTGTTTTTT
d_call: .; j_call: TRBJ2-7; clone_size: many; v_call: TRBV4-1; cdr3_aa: CASSKWPALQGYEQYF; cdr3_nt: TGCGCCAGCAGCAAATGGCCAGCCTTACAGGGTTACGAGCAGTACTTC
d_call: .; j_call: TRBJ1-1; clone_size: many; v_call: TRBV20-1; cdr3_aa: CSARGGLNTEAFF; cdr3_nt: TGCAGTGCTAGAGGTGGGTTGAACACTGAAGCTTTCTTT
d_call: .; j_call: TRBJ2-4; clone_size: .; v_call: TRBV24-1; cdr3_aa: CATLDGGLAKNIQYF; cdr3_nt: TGTGCCACCCTAGACGGGGGCCTAGCCAAAAACATTCAGTACTTC
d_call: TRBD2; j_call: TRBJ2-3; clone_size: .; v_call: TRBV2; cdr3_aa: CASSEFSSGSADTQYF; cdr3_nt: TGTGCCAGCAGTGAATTTTCTAGCGGGAGTGCAGATACGCAGTATTTT
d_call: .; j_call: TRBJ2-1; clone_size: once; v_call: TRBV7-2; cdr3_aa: CASSLGRVDEQFF; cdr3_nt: TGTGCCAGCAGCTTAGGAAGGGTTGATGAGCAGTTCTTC
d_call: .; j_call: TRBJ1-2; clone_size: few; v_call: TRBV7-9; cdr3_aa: CASSLDRATTGYTF; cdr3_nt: TGTGCCAGCAGCTTAGACAGGGCAACGACTGGCTACACCTTC
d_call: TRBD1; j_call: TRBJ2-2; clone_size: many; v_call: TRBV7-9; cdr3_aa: CASSLRTGANTGELFF; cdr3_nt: TGTGCCAGCAGCCTGCGGACAGGGGCGAACACCGGGGAGCTGTTTTTT